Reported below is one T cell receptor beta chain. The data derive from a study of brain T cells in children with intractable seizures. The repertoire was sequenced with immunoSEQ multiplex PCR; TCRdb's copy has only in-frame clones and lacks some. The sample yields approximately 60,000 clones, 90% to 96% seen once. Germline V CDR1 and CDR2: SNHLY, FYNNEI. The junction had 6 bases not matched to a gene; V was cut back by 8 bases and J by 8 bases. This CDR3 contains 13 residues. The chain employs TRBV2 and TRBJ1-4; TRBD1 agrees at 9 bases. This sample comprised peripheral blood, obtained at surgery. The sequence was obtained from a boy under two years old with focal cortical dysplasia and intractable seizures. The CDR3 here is CASRRDRDEKLFF. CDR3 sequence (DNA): TGTGCCAGCCGCCGGGACAGGGACGAAAAACTGTTTTTT.